A selection of T cell receptor beta chains follows, all from one sample in a study of T cells in Graves' hyperthyroidism and ophthalmopathy. TCRdb called the multiplex PCR reads again in MiXCR, with one record for every CDR3 protein. Seen here are some 400,000 distinct CDR3 sequences, 19% observed once, and the top ten hold 3% to 4.5%. What was sequenced was blood. All receptors derive from a woman aged 18-35 years with Graves' hyperthyroidism. The CDR3 runs from the conserved cysteine through the conserved F or W. The order of the fields is clone size, J gene, D gene, V gene, CDR3 protein, CDR3 DNA. D genes are given only for firm matches. The size field is filled for only some rows; it gives once, few, many or a size class.

many,TRBJ1-1,NA,TRBV2,CASRLLYNTEAFF,TGTGCCAGCAGACTACTTTATAACACTGAAGCTTTCTTT
many,TRBJ1-1,TRBD1,TRBV6-1,CASGIDRATEAFF,TGTGCCAGCGGCATAGACAGGGCGACTGAAGCTTTCTTT
many,TRBJ2-7,NA,TRBV12-3/TRBV12-4,CASSFRRGINEQYF,TGTGCCAGCAGTTTCCGCAGGGGCATCAACGAGCAGTACTTC
NA,TRBJ2-7,TRBD1,TRBV6-2/TRBV6-3,CASSYADRVYEQYF,TGTGCCAGCAGTTACGCGGACAGGGTCTACGAGCAGTACTTC
many,TRBJ1-5,TRBD1,TRBV20-1,CSARGGQYQPQHF,TGCAGTGCTAGAGGGGGACAGTATCAGCCCCAGCATTTT
NA,TRBJ2-7,NA,TRBV12-3/TRBV12-4,CASSQTPYEQYF,TGTGCCAGCAGCCAAACACCCTACGAGCAGTACTTC
many,TRBJ1-2,TRBD1,TRBV20-1,CSAGTAAGEYGYTF,TGCAGCGCGGGGACAGCAGCGGGGGAATATGGCTACACCTTC
many,TRBJ1-5,NA,TRBV12-3/TRBV12-4,CASSLNRAQPQHF,TGTGCCAGCAGTTTAAACCGGGCCCAGCCCCAGCATTTT
few,TRBJ2-2,NA,TRBV5-1,CASSPIPSNTGELFF,TGCGCCAGCAGCCCCATACCCTCGAACACCGGGGAGCTGTTTTTT
NA,TRBJ1-6,NA,TRBV30,CAWSRTTGGSNYNSPLHF,TGTGCCTGGAGTCGGACCACGGGAGGCTCCAACTATAATTCACCCCTCCACTTT
many,TRBJ1-1,NA,TRBV14,CASSQEMNTEAFF,TGTGCCAGCAGCCAAGAGATGAACACTGAAGCTTTCTTT
many,TRBJ1-5,NA,TRBV5-1,CASSSGEAGNQPQHF,TGCGCCAGCAGCTCTGGGGAGGCGGGCAATCAGCCCCAGCATTTT
NA,TRBJ2-3,TRBD2,TRBV11-2,CASSLAPGLAGEGTQYF,TGTGCCAGCTCCCTAGCCCCGGGACTAGCGGGGGAGGGGACGCAGTATTTT
NA,TRBJ2-5,NA,TRBV28,CASSWSLIKTQYF,TGTGCCAGCAGTTGGAGTCTGATCAAGACCCAGTACTTC
NA,TRBJ1-3,TRBD1,TRBV6-1,CASSRRDSGSGNTIYF,TGTGCCAGCAGTCGGAGGGACAGTGGCTCTGGAAACACCATATATTTT
NA,TRBJ2-5,NA,TRBV24-1,CATSDTGTGPGETQYF,TGTGCCACCAGTGACACCGGGACTGGCCCAGGGGAGACCCAGTACTTC
many,TRBJ1-1,NA,TRBV6-1,CASSARPNTEAFF,TGTGCCAGCAGTGCCCGCCCGAACACTGAAGCTTTCTTT
many,TRBJ1-1,TRBD1,TRBV12-3/TRBV12-4,CASRSGTGAPMGAFF,TGTGCCAGCCGCTCCGGGACAGGCGCGCCTATGGGAGCTTTCTTT
many,TRBJ1-1,NA,TRBV2,CASSELIVSGLFEAFF,TGTGCCAGCAGTGAACTTATAGTTTCCGGGCTATTTGAAGCTTTCTTT
many,TRBJ1-5,NA,TRBV6-5,CASSYGGNNQPQHF,TGTGCCAGCAGTTATGGGGGGAACAATCAGCCCCAGCATTTT
many,TRBJ2-2,NA,TRBV2,CARTGANTGELFF,TGTGCCAGGACAGGAGCGAACACCGGGGAGCTGTTTTTT
few,TRBJ1-1,NA,TRBV3-1,CASSRVGAETEAFF,TGTGCCAGCAGTCGCGTGGGGGCCGAGACTGAAGCTTTCTTT
many,TRBJ2-7,TRBD2,TRBV7-8,CASSLRAGGPNEQYF,TGTGCCAGCAGCTTAAGAGCGGGGGGGCCTAACGAGCAGTACTTC
many,TRBJ1-2,TRBD1,TRBV5-1,CASRTGQTYGYTF,TGCGCCAGCAGAACGGGACAGACATATGGCTACACCTTC
many,TRBJ2-2,TRBD1,TRBV2,CASSGRTGEGIGELFF,TGTGCCAGCAGTGGGCGGACAGGGGAGGGAATCGGGGAGCTGTTTTTT
many,TRBJ2-7,TRBD1,TRBV7-9,CASSPGGAYEQYF,TGTGCCAGCAGCCCAGGGGGAGCCTACGAGCAGTACTTC
NA,TRBJ1-1,NA,TRBV6-2/TRBV6-3,CASSPGYTRLRAFF,TGTGCCAGCAGTCCTGGATACACCCGCTTAAGAGCTTTCTTT
many,TRBJ1-2,NA,TRBV20-1,CSATGILGYTF,TGCAGTGCTACAGGAATACTCGGCTACACCTTC
many,TRBJ2-6,TRBD1,TRBV30,CAWSVGGQGFAGANVLTF,TGTGCCTGGAGTGTAGGTGGACAGGGCTTCGCTGGGGCCAACGTCCTGACTTTC
many,TRBJ2-7,TRBD1,TRBV5-1,CASSLTTGGSYEQYF,TGCGCCAGCAGCTTGACGACAGGGGGATCTTACGAGCAGTACTTC
many,TRBJ2-7,TRBD1,TRBV5-4,CAFRTRTGSSYEQYF,TGTGCCTTCCGAACCCGGACAGGGAGCTCCTACGAGCAGTACTTC
many,TRBJ2-5,TRBD1,TRBV11-1,CASSKPTGAETQYF,TGTGCCAGCAGCAAACCTACAGGGGCCGAGACCCAGTACTTC
NA,TRBJ1-2,NA,TRBV2,CASSRHDGNYGYTF,TGTGCCAGCAGTCGTCATGACGGAAACTATGGCTACACCTTC
NA,TRBJ1-1,NA,TRBV5-1,CASSARRLTNTEAFF,TGCGCCAGCAGCGCAAGACGCCTAACGAACACTGAAGCTTTCTTT
few,TRBJ1-1,NA,TRBV10-2,CASSESIGGLNTEAFF,TGCGCCAGCAGTGAGTCGATCGGGGGGTTGAACACTGAAGCTTTCTTT
NA,TRBJ2-5,NA,TRBV7-2,CASSFKAAMGETQYF,TGTGCCAGCAGCTTCAAGGCGGCTATGGGGGAGACCCAGTACTTC
many,TRBJ2-7,NA,TRBV7-8,CASSLVGTYSYEQYF,TGTGCCAGCAGCTTAGTTGGGACTTACTCCTACGAGCAGTACTTC
few,TRBJ1-1,TRBD1,TRBV4-2,CASSPGPRDRGFWAYLNTEAFF,TGTGCCAGCAGCCCAGGACCCCGGGACAGGGGTTTCTGGGCTTATCTGAACACTGAAGCTTTCTTT
many,TRBJ1-3,NA,TRBV20-1,CSARVAGGPRNTIYF,TGCAGTGCTAGAGTGGCCGGGGGGCCAAGAAACACCATATATTTT
NA,TRBJ2-5,NA,TRBV3-1,CASSTQSLGRTQETQYF,TGTGCCAGCAGCACGCAATCCCTCGGCAGAACACAAGAGACCCAGTACTTC
NA,TRBJ1-3,NA,TRBV5-6,CAGSLSLGNTIYF,TGTGCCGGCAGCTTGTCTCTGGGAAACACCATATATTTT
few,TRBJ2-7,TRBD2,TRBV27,CASRPRGVTYEQYF,TGTGCCAGCAGACCCCGGGGGGTAACCTACGAGCAGTACTTC
NA,TRBJ2-5,NA,TRBV7-9,CASSSGEGIWETQYF,TGTGCCAGCAGCTCCGGCGAGGGGATATGGGAGACCCAGTACTTC
many,TRBJ2-7,NA,TRBV7-2,CASSERQSSYEQYF,TGTGCCAGCAGCGAGCGTCAGAGCTCCTACGAGCAGTACTTC
few,TRBJ2-5,TRBD1,TRBV6-1,CASRTGWQETQYF,TGTGCCAGCAGGACAGGGTGGCAAGAGACCCAGTACTTC
few,TRBJ2-1,TRBD2,TRBV24-1,CATSALTGGERNEQFF,TGTGCCACCAGTGCTTTAACGGGGGGGGAAAGAAATGAGCAGTTCTTC
many,TRBJ1-6,TRBD1,TRBV20-1,CSARGTGDNSPLHF,TGCAGTGCGCGCGGGACAGGGGATAATTCACCCCTCCACTTT
NA,TRBJ2-5,TRBD2,TRBV20-1,CSAKTGGPGQESQYF,TGCAGTGCAAAAACGGGGGGGCCGGGCCAAGAGTCCCAGTACTTC
many,TRBJ1-2,NA,TRBV5-1,CASSLGDGNSLYGYTF,TGCGCCAGCAGCTTGGGGGACGGAAACTCTCTCTATGGCTACACCTTC
NA,TRBJ2-7,NA,TRBV12-3/TRBV12-4,CASSPLAGDSYEQYF,TGTGCCAGCAGTCCACTAGCTGGGGACTCCTACGAGCAGTACTTC
few,TRBJ1-1,TRBD1,TRBV7-9,CASSPDRVEAFF,TGTGCCAGCAGCCCGGACAGGGTCGAAGCTTTCTTT
many,TRBJ2-5,TRBD1,TRBV7-8,CASSARQGRRETQYF,TGTGCCAGCAGCGCGCGACAGGGCCGAAGAGAGACCCAGTACTTC
NA,TRBJ1-2,TRBD1,TRBV20-1,CSAAGQNNGYTF,TGCAGTGCCGCGGGACAGAACAATGGCTACACCTTC